The 9 T cell receptor beta chains below come from one sample, sequenced in a study of cytomegalovirus exposure and HLA in healthy donors. PCR amplification relied on 60 Vbeta primers (plus 13 Jbeta primers). Produced via immunoSEQ multiplex PCR; TCRdb's table is partial and in-frame only. The sample records over 130,000 clones, approximately 60% being singletons. Sequencing used PBMCs. Receptors were obtained from a woman aged 55-70 years in good health and CMV-seropositive.

The rearrangement links TRBV28 to TRBJ1-1, with 7 bases aligning to TRBD1. Germline V CDR1 and CDR2: MDHEN, SYDVKM. CDR3 length: 14 residues. V was clipped by 6 bases and J by 0 bases; unmatched bases: 4. The CDR3 region has the DNA TGTGCCAGCAGCGTAGGGGGCGTGAACACTGAAGCTTTCTTT. This encodes CASSVGGVNTEAFF.

The chain is built from TRBV4-3 and TRBJ2-3; TRBD1 agrees at 9 bases. The V and J ends lost 3 bases and 4 bases, in that order; junction bases with no gene match: 8. The CDR3 totals 16 residues. Germline V gene lookup returns CDR1 LGHNA and CDR2 YSLEER. This CDR3 is CASSHATGGFADTQYF. Written as DNA, the CDR3 is TGCGCCAGCAGCCATGCGACAGGGGGGTTTGCAGATACGCAGTATTTT.

The rearrangement joins TRBV27 to TRBJ2-5, with 8 positions matching TRBD2. J lost 3 bases, V lost 3 bases, and 9 bases had no gene match. In germline, CDR1 is MNHEY, CDR2 SMNVEV (reference sequence). The CDR3 covers 16 residues. The CDR3 DNA follows: TGTGCCAGCAGTTTTATCGCCCGGGGGGGGGAAGAGACCCAGTACTTC. Its protein product is CASSFIARGGEETQYF.

The J gene is TRBJ1-5, the V gene TRBV28, with 8 bases matching TRBD1. The CDR3 is 14 amino acids. Germline values: CDR1 MDHEN, CDR2 SYDVKM. V lost 7 bases to trimming and J lost 7 bases; unmatched junction nucleotides: 9. CDR3 sequence reads: CASTDRVSRQPQHF. In DNA, the CDR3 is TGTGCCAGCACGGACAGGGTTTCGAGGCAGCCCCAGCATTTT.

The chain is built from TRBV29-1 and TRBJ2-3; D may be TRBD1 (6 bases). The CDR3 has 13 residues. The germline V gene encodes CDR1 SQVTM and CDR2 ANQGSEA. With 1 base removed from V and 2 bases from J, the gap between germline ends came to 7 bases. For the CDR3, the DNA is TGCAGCGTTGAAGGGACAGTCACAGATACGCAGTATTTT. Translating it yields CSVEGTVTDTQYF.

V gene TRBV27 combines with J gene TRBJ1-1; no reliable D call. This CDR3 has 14 amino acids. V lost 5 bases to trimming and J lost 4 bases, with 14 bases between them. Germline V CDR1 and CDR2: MNHEY, SMNVEV (reference sequence). The CDR3 here is CASSPRPLGTEAFF. The CDR3 DNA follows: TGTGCCAGCAGTCCGCGCCCTCTCGGCACTGAAGCTTTCTTT.

The V and J genes are TRBV11-2 and TRBJ2-1; TRBD2 aligns across 8 bases. V gave up 6 bases and J gave up 6 bases; unmatched junction bases: 7. The CDR3 sequence is 14 residues long. The germline CDR1 and CDR2 sequences are SGHAT and FQNNGV. The CDR3 nucleotides read TGTGCCAGCAGGCGACCCGGGACTAGCAATGAGCAGTTCTTC. Protein: CASRRPGTSNEQFF.

The rearrangement links TRBV28 to TRBJ1-2; possibly TRBD1 for D (6 bases). The V end was cut by 11 bases, the J end by 4 bases, with 14 bases between. Germline values: CDR1 MDHEN, CDR2 SYDVKM. The CDR3 spans 12 residues. CDR3: CALRGGVYGYTF. DNA for the CDR3: TGTGCCTTAAGGGGGGGCGTCTATGGCTACACCTTC.

The rearrangement uses TRBV19 and TRBJ2-3; the D gene is possibly TRBD2 (5 bases). The CDR3 spans 15 residues. CDR1 and CDR2 from the germline V gene are LNHDA and SQIVND (reference sequence). V lost 3 bases to trimming and J lost 4 bases, with 14 bases between them. CDR3 residues: CASSIMGASADTQYF. DNA of the CDR3: TGTGCCAGTAGTATCATGGGAGCGTCGGCAGATACGCAGTATTTT.